A single sample is the source of the 21 T cell receptor beta chains below, sequenced in a study of shared clonotypes between healthy human individuals. Assay: immunoSEQ multiplex PCR; the TCRdb copy retains only in-frame clones and omits some. The repertoire includes around 1.9 million clones, over 85% of them detected once, and about 1.6% sits in the top ten. Positive CCR7 selection of CD45RO-negative cells yielded the naive CD8 cells, and terminally differentiated effector memory CD45RA+ cells were excluded. The sample taken for sequencing was naive CD8+ T cells from PBMCs. The receptors were sampled from a man between 18 and 35 years old in good health. Some clones in this sample may be carry-over from other donors' samples.

This rearrangement joins TRBV27 to TRBJ2-7, with D possibly being TRBD2 (7 bases). Trimming pared 11 bases from V and 2 bases from J, leaving 16 bases between. CDR3 length: 13 residues. Germline lookup yields CDR1 MNHEY and CDR2 SMNVEV (reference sequence). CDR3 amino acids: CAAGQGTTYEQYF. The CDR3 region has the DNA TGTGCCGCCGGTCAGGGGACTACCTACGAGCAGTACTTC.

A few counts support this clone. The chain joins TRBV4-2 to TRBJ1-2; no definite D call. Germline V CDR1 and CDR2: LGHNA, YNFKEQ. The CDR3 spans 14 residues. Trimming left V 4 bases short and J 0 bases short, with 9 bases between. CDR3 amino acids: CASSPWLTNYGYTF. As DNA, the CDR3 is TGTGCCAGCAGCCCGTGGCTAACTAACTATGGCTACACCTTC.

The chain has TRBV7-9 and TRBJ1-1, with D uncertain. The CDR3 has 15 residues. V dropped 4 bases and J dropped 5 bases, with 17 bases sitting between them. Looked up from germline, CDR1 is SEHNR and CDR2 is FQNEAQ (reference sequence). CDR3 DNA sequence: TGTGCCAGCAGCTCAAGGGAGGCGTTGAGGACTGAAGCTTTCTTT. Its protein product is CASSSREALRTEAFF.

The gene calls are TRBV30 and TRBJ2-1, with 7 bases identical to TRBD2. The germline V gene has CDR1 GTSNPN and CDR2 SVGIG (reference sequence). The CDR3 spans 13 residues. V dropped 3 bases and J dropped 7; count of bases not matched to a gene: 6. The CDR3 reads CAWSLGRGNEQFF. CDR3 coding DNA: TGTGCCTGGAGCCTCGGGCGGGGGAATGAGCAGTTCTTC.

This clone was seen only a few times. The CDR3 bases are TGTGCCTGGAGGGAGGGAGGAGGGAACACTGAAGCTTTCTTT. Translated, it gives CAWREGGGNTEAFF. The chain joins TRBV30 to TRBJ1-1; no clear D gene. Deletions cut 3 bases from V and 1 base from J, with 12 bases between. The V gene's germline CDR1 is GTSNPN and CDR2 SVGIG (reference sequence). There are 14 residues in the CDR3.

On this clone: Other DNA variants within this sample encode the same CDR3. This chain links TRBV27 with TRBJ2-7; 9 bases match TRBD2. The CDR3 runs 15 residues. V lost 2 bases, J lost 0 bases, and 2 bases stayed unmatched. Germline assignment: CDR1 MNHEY and CDR2 SMNVEV (reference sequence). The CDR3 region has the DNA TGTGCCAGCAGTTTAGCGGGAGGGAGCTCCTACGAGCAGTACTTC. Protein sequence: CASSLAGGSSYEQYF.

The genes are TRBV5-8 and TRBJ1-5; perhaps TRBD1 as D (5 bases). CDR1 and CDR2 from the germline V gene are SGHTS and YDEGEE. The length of the CDR3 is 14 residues. The ends were cut back, 3 bases at V and 3 bases at J, with 10 bases in the middle. The CDR3 DNA is TGTGCCAGCAGCTGGGACCGAAACAATCAGCCCCAGCATTTT. Translating gives CASSWDRNNQPQHF.

The rearrangement uses TRBV5-6 and TRBJ2-3; TRBD2 agrees at 15 bases. The CDR3 is 17 amino acids. In germline, CDR1 is SGHDT, CDR2 YYEEEE. V gave up 4 bases and J gave up 5 bases; unmatched junction bases: 8. CDR3 DNA sequence: TGTGCCAGCAGCCCAAGGACTAGCGGGAGGGTTGGAGATACGCAGTATTTT. Protein: CASSPRTSGRVGDTQYF.

In DNA, the CDR3 is TGTGCCAGCAGTATTTTGCCGGGCTCCCTTGATGGCTACACCTTC. Translating it yields CASSILPGSLDGYTF. J is TRBJ1-2 and V is TRBV6-4; unclear D gene. CDR3 length: 15 residues. V lost 5 bases to trimming and J lost 6 bases, with 19 bases between them. Germline CDR1 MRHNA, CDR2 SNTAGT.

This chain joins TRBV19 and TRBJ1-1, with D maybe TRBD1 (5 bases). In germline, CDR1 is LNHDA, CDR2 SQIVND (reference sequence). The CDR3 totals 13 residues. Trimming stripped 3 bases from V and 5 bases from J, with 10 bases between. CDR3 nucleotides: TGTGCCAGTAGTATTCGGGGCACGACTGAAGCTTTCTTT. It is translated as CASSIRGTTEAFF.

This clone was seen once. The V gene is TRBV10-1, the J gene TRBJ2-2; D possibly corresponds to TRBD1 (6 bases). Trimming took off 5 bases at V and 0 bases at J, with 16 bases between the two ends. The germline V gene encodes CDR1 WNHNN and CDR2 SYGVQD (reference sequence). The CDR3 consists of 17 residues. CDR3 region: CASSPGTPHANTGELFF. CDR3 coding DNA: TGCGCCAGCAGTCCGGGGACACCCCACGCGAACACCGGGGAGCTGTTTTTT.

J is TRBJ1-2 and V is TRBV7-9; D is unclear. Looked up from germline, CDR1 is SEHNR and CDR2 is FQNEAQ (reference sequence). Trimming cost V 3 bases and J 7 bases, with 18 bases left between them. The CDR3 is 15 residues long. The CDR3 sequence is CASSFNPDSVRGYTF. In nucleotides, the CDR3 is TGTGCCAGCAGCTTTAATCCGGACTCCGTCCGTGGCTACACCTTC. The full variable domain, completed using reference TRBV7-9 and TRBJ1-2, is DTGVSQNPRHKITKRGQNVTFRCDPISEHNRLYWYRQTLGQGPEFLTYFQNEAQLEKSRLLSDRFSAERPKGSFSTLEIQRTEQGDSAMYLCASSFNPDSVRGYTFGSGTRLTVV.

The CDR3 DNA is TGTGCCAGCAGCGCTTGGACACGCAGCACAGATACGCAGTATTTT. Amino acids: CASSAWTRSTDTQYF. The chain recombines TRBV14 with TRBJ2-3; maybe TRBD1 (5 bases). The CDR3 length is 15 residues. V was trimmed by 5 bases and J by 0 bases, leaving 12 bases between them. The germline gives CDR1 SGHDN, CDR2 FVKESK. Filled out from reference TRBV14 and TRBJ2-3, the complete variable domain reads EAGVTQFPSHSVIEKGQTVTLRCDPISGHDNLYWYRRVMGKEIKFLLHFVKESKQDESGMPNNRFLAERTGGTYSTLKVQPAELEDSGVYFCASSAWTRSTDTQYFGPGTRLTVL.

The V and J genes are TRBV5-5 and TRBJ2-7, with 11 bases lining up with TRBD1. The junction had 2 bases not matched to a gene; V was cut back by 4 bases and J by 5 bases. The germline CDR1 and CDR2 sequences are SGHKS and YYEKEE (reference sequence). The CDR3 is 13 amino acids. The DNA of the CDR3 is TGTGCCAGCAGCAAGGACAGGGGGCACGAGCAGTACTTC. Residues: CASSKDRGHEQYF.

The chain joins TRBV7-8 to TRBJ1-5; D is unresolved. This CDR3 has 16 amino acids. Trimming stripped 1 base from V and 1 base from J, with 11 bases between. The germline CDR1 and CDR2 sequences are SGHVS and FQNEAQ. In DNA, the CDR3 is TGTGCCAGCAGCTTAGTTCGGGGAGAGAGCAATCAGCCCCAGCATTTT. Its translation: CASSLVRGESNQPQHF.

V and J are TRBV27 and TRBJ2-1; D may be TRBD1 (6 bases). V lost 5 bases and J 0 bases, leaving 11 bases between the germline ends. Per germline, CDR1 MNHEY and CDR2 SMNVEV (reference sequence). The CDR3 is 15 amino acids. The CDR3 loop reads CASSKDRNSYNEQFF. The CDR3, as DNA: TGTGCCAGCAGTAAGGACAGAAACTCCTACAATGAGCAGTTCTTC.

The chain links TRBV5-5 to TRBJ2-1; possibly TRBD2 for D (5 bases). The CDR3 length is 15 residues. The V gene lost 0 bases and the J gene lost 2 bases, with 9 bases spanning the gap. In germline, CDR1 is SGHKS, CDR2 YYEKEE (reference sequence). CDR3 DNA: TGTGCCAGCAGCTTGGGGGAGACCACCTACAATGAGCAGTTCTTC. It specifies CASSLGETTYNEQFF.

This chain links TRBV25-1 with TRBJ2-7; the D gene is possibly TRBD2 (5 bases). Trimming removed 0 bases from V and 2 bases from J, with 14 bases in between. Germline CDR1 and CDR2: MGHDK and SYGVNS. The CDR3 has 16 residues. DNA of the CDR3: TGTGCCAGCAGTGAATATTCCCTAGAGGAGGCCTACGAGCAGTACTTC. Translating it yields CASSEYSLEEAYEQYF.

The chain carries TRBV2 and TRBJ2-1, with TRBD2 as a possible D gene (6 bases). The CDR3 length is 15 residues. Germline CDR1 SNHLY, CDR2 FYNNEI. V dropped 7 bases and J dropped 3 bases, with 16 bases sitting between them. CDR3 region: CASTGGQGGYNEQFF. The CDR3 nucleotides are TGTGCCAGCACCGGAGGGCAGGGTGGCTACAATGAGCAGTTCTTC.

This clone was detected only once. V and J are TRBV7-6 and TRBJ2-7; TRBD2 matches 9 bases. CDR1 is SGHVS and CDR2 is FNYEAQ in the germline V gene. Unmatched junction bases numbered 12, after V lost 0 bases and J lost 0 bases. The CDR3 runs 19 residues. The CDR3 region has the DNA TGTGCCAGCAGCTTAGCGCTTAGCGGGGGAGGCCCCAGCTCCTACGAGCAGTACTTC. Protein sequence: CASSLALSGGGPSSYEQYF. Supplemented by reference TRBV7-6 and TRBJ2-7, the full variable domain reads GAGVSQSPRYKVTKRGQDVALRCDPISGHVSLYWYRQALGQGPEFLTYFNYEAQQDKSGLPNDRFSAERPEGSISTLTIQRTEQRDSAMYRCASSLALSGGGPSSYEQYFGPGTRLTVT.

This sequence joins TRBV7-2 and TRBJ2-1; D possibly corresponds to TRBD1 (6 bases). Looked up from germline, CDR1 is SGHTA and CDR2 is FQGNSA. Trimming took off 5 bases at V and 3 bases at J, with 11 bases between the two ends. The CDR3 extends over 14 amino acids. For the CDR3, the DNA is TGTGCCAGCAGCCCGTGGACAGACTACAATGAGCAGTTCTTC. The encoded protein is CASSPWTDYNEQFF.